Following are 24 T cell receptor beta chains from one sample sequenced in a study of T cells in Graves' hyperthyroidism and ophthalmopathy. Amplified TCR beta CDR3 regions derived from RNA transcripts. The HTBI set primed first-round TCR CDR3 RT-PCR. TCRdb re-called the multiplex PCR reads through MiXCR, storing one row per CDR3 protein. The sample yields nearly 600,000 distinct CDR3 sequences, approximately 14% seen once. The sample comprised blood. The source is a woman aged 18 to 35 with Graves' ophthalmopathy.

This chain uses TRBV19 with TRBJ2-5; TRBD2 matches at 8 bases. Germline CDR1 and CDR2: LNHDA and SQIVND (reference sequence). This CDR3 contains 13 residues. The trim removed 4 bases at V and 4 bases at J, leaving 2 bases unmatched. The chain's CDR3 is CASSSAGGETQYF. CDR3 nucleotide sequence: TGTGCCAGTAGTAGTGCGGGGGGAGAGACCCAGTACTTC.

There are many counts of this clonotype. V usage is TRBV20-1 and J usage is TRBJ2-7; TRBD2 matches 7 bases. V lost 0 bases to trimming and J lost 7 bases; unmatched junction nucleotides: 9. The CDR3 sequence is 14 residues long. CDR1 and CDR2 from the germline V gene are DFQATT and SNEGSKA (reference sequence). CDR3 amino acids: CSARDGLVLHEQYF. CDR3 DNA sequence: TGCAGTGCTAGAGATGGACTAGTTTTACATGAGCAGTACTTC.

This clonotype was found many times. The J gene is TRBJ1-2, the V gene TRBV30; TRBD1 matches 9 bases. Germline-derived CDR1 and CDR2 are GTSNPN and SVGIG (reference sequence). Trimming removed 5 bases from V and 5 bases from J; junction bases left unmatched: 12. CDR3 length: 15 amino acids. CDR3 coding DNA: TGTGCCTGGGCCCCACCCGGGACAGGGTTATATGGCTACACCTTC. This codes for CAWAPPGTGLYGYTF.

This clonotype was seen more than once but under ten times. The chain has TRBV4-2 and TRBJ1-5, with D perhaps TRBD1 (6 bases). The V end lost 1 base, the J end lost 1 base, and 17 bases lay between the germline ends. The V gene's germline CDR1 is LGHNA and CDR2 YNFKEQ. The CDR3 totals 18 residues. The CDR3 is CASSQGGRGASSNQPQHF. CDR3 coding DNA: TGTGCCAGCAGCCAAGGAGGGCGGGGGGCCTCCAGCAATCAGCCCCAGCATTTT.

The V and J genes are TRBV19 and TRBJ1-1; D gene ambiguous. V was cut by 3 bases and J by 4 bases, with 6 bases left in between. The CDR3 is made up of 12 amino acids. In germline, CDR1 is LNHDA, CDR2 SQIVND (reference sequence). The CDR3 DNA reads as TGTGCCAGTAGTATTGTACCCACTGAAGCTTTCTTT. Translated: CASSIVPTEAFF.

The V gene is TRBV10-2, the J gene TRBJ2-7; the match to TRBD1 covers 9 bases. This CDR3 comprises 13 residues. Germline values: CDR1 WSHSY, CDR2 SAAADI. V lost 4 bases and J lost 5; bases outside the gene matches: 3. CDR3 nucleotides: TGCGCCAGCAGTGCGGGGACAGGGAACGAGCAGTACTTC. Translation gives CASSAGTGNEQYF.

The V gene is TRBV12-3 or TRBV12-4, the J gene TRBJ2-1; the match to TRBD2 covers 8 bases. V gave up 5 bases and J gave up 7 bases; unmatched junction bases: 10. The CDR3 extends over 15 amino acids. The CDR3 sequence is CASSPRGGLFNEQFF. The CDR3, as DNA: TGTGCCAGCAGTCCCCGGGGGGGCCTTTTTAATGAGCAGTTCTTC.

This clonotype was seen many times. The CDR3 bases are TGTGCCAGCAGTGAAGCGGGACTAGGGATGGGGGAGCAGTACTTC. It is translated as CASSEAGLGMGEQYF. This chain connects TRBV6-1 to TRBJ2-7; 8 bases are shared with TRBD2. Germline CDR1 and CDR2: MNHNS and SASEGT. This CDR3 spans 15 amino acids. Trimming at V came to 0 bases and at J to 7 bases, leaving 8 bases not matched to a gene.

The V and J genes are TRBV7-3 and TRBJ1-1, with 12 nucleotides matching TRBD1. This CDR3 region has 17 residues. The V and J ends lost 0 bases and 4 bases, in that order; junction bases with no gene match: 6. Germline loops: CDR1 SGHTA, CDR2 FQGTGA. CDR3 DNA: TGTGCCAGCAGCTTAACCTCCGGGACAGGGGGCATCACTGAAGCTTTCTTT. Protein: CASSLTSGTGGITEAFF.

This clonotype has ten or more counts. The CDR3 loop reads CASSYSQVQETQYF. As DNA, the CDR3 is TGTGCCAGCAGTTACTCCCAGGTCCAAGAGACCCAGTACTTC. This chain uses TRBV6-6 with TRBJ2-5; no firm D call. This CDR3 region has 14 residues. The germline CDR1 and CDR2 sequences are MNHNY and SVGAGI (reference sequence). Trimming cost V 0 bases and J 1 base, with 6 bases left between them.

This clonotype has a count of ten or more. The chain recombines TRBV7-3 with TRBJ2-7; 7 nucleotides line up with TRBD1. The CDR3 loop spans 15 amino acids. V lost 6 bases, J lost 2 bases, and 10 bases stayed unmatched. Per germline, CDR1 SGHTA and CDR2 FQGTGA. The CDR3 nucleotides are TGTGCCAGCAGGTCCACCGGACAGGTGACCTACGAGCAGTACTTC. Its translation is CASRSTGQVTYEQYF.

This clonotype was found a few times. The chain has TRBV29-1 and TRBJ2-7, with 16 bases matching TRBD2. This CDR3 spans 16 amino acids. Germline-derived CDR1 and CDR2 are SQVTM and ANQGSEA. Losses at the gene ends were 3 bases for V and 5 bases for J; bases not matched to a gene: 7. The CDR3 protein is CSVEGGLAGGSHEQYF. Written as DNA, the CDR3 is TGCAGCGTTGAGGGGGGACTAGCGGGAGGGTCCCACGAGCAGTACTTC.

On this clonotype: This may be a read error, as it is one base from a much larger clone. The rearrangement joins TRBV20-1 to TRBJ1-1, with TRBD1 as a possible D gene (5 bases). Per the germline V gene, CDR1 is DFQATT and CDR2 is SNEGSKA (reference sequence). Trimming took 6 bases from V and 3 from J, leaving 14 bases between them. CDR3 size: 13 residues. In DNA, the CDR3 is TGCAGTGCCCGGGGTGGGGGAGACACTGAAGCTTTCTTT. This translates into CSARGGGDTEAFF.

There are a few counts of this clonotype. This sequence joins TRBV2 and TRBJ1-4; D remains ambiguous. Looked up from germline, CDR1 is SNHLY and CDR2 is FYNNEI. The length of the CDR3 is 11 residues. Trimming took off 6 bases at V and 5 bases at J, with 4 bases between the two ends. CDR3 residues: CASRRNEKLFF. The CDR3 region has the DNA TGTGCCAGCAGGAGAAATGAAAAACTGTTTTTT. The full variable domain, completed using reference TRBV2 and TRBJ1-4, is EPEVTQTPSHQVTQMGQEVILRCVPISNHLYFYWYRQILGQKVEFLVSFYNNEISEKSEIFDDQFSVERPDGSNFTLKIRSTKLEDSAMYFCASRRNEKLFFGSGTQLSVL.

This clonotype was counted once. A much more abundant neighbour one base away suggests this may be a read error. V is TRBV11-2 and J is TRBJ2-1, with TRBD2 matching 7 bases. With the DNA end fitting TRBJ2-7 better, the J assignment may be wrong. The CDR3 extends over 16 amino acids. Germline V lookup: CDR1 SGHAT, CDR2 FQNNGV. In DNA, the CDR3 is TGTGCCAGCAGCTTAGATCGGCTAGCGGAATCCAATGAGCAGTACTTC. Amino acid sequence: CASSLDRLAESNEQYF.

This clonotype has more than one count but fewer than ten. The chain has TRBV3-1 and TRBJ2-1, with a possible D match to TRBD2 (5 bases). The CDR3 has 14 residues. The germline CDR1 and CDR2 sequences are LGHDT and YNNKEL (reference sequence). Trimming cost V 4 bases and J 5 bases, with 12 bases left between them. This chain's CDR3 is CASSLESGDNEQFF. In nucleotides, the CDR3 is TGTGCCAGCAGCCTGGAGAGCGGTGACAATGAGCAGTTCTTC.

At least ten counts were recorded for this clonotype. The chain's CDR3 is CASSLNVEDTQYF. Here the CDR3 DNA reads TGCGCCAGCAGCTTGAATGTGGAGGATACGCAGTATTTT. The V and J genes are TRBV5-1 and TRBJ2-3; D is unclear. The length of the CDR3 is 13 residues. Germline CDR1 reads SGHRS; CDR2 reads YFSETQ. V was trimmed by 1 base and J by 6 bases, leaving 9 bases between them.

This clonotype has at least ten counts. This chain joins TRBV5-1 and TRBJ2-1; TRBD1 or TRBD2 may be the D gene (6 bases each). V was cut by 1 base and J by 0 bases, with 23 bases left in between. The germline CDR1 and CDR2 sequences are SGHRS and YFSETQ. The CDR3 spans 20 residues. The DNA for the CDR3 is TGCGCCAGCAGCTTGCGCCGGGACTGGGTAAGAGGGGGCTCCTACAATGAGCAGTTCTTC. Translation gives CASSLRRDWVRGGSYNEQFF.

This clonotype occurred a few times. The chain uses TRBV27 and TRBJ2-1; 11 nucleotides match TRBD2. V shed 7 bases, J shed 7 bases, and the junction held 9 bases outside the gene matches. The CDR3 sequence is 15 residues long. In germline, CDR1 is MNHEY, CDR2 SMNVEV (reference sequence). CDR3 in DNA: TGTGCCAGCACCACCGGGACTAGCGGAACTAATGAGCAGTTCTTC. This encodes CASTTGTSGTNEQFF.

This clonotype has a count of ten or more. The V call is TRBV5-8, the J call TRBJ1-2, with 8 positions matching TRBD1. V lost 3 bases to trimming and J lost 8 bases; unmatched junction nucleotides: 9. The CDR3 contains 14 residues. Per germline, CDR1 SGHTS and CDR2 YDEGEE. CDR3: CASSSRQGRDGYTF. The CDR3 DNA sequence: TGTGCCAGCAGCTCAAGACAGGGGAGGGACGGCTACACCTTC.

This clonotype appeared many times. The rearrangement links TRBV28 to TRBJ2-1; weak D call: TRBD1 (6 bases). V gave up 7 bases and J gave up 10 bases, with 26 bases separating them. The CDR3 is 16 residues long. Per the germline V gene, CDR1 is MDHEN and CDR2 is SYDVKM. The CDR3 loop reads CASTKEGGSPFGEQFF. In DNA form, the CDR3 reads TGTGCCAGCACCAAAGAAGGGGGATCCCCTTTTGGAGAGCAGTTCTTC. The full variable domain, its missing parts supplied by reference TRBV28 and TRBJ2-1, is DVKVTQSSRYLVKRTGEKVFLECVQDMDHENMFWYRQDPGLGLRLIYFSYDVKMKEKGDIPEGYSVSREKKERFSLILESASTNQTSMYLCASTKEGGSPFGEQFFGPGTRLTVL.

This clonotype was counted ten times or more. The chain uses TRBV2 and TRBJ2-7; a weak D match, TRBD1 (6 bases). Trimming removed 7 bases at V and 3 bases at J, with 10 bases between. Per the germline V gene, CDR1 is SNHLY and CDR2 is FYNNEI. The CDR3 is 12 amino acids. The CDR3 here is CASTTGFYEQYF. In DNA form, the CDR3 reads TGTGCCAGCACAACAGGGTTCTACGAGCAGTACTTC.

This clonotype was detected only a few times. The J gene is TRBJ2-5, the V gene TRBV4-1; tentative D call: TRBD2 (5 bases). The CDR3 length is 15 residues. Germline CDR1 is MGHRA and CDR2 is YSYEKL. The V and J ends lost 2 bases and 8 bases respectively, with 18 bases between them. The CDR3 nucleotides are TGCGCCAGCAGCCAAATCGGACTCCTGCGAGAAACCCAGTACTTC. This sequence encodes CASSQIGLLRETQYF.

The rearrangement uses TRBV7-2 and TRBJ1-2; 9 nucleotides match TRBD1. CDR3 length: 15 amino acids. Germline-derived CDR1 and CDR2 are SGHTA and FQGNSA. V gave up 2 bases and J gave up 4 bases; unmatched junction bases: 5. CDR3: CASSLRQGDGYGYTF. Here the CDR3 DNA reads TGTGCCAGCAGCTTAAGACAGGGGGACGGCTATGGCTACACCTTC.